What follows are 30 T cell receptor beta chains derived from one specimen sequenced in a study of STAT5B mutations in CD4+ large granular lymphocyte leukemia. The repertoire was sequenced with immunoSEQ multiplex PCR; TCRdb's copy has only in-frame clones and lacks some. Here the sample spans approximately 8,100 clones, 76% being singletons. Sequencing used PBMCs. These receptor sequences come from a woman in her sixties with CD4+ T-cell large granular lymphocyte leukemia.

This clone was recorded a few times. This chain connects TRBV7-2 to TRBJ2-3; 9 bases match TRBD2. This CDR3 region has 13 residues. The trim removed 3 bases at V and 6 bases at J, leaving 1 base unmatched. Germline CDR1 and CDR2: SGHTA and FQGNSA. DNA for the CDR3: TGTGCCAGCAGCTTGCGGGAGGGGGATACGCAGTATTTT. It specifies CASSLREGDTQYF.

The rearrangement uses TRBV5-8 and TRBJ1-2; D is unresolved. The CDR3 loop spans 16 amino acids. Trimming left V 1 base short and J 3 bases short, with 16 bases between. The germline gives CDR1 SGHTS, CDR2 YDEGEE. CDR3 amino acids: CASSLFEEVKDYGYTF. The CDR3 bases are TGTGCCAGCAGCTTGTTTGAGGAGGTTAAAGACTATGGCTACACCTTC.

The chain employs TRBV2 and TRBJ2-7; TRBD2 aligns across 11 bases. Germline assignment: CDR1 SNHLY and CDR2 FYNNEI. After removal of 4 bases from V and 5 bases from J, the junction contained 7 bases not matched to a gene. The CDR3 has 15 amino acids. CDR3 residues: CASSVSGGAFNEQYF. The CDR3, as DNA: TGTGCCAGCAGTGTTAGCGGGGGGGCGTTCAACGAGCAGTACTTC.

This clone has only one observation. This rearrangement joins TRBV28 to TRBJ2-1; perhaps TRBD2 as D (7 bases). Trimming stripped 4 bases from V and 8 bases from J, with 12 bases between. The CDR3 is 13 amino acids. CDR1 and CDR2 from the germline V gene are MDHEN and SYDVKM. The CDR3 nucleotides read TGTGCCAGCAGTTGGGGGGGGCGATATGAGCAGTTCTTC. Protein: CASSWGGRYEQFF.

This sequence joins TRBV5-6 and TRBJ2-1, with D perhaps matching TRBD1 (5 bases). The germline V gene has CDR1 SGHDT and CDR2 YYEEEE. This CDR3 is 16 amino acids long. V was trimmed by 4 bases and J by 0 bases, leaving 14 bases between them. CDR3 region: CASSPWTPSSYNEQFF. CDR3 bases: TGTGCCAGCAGCCCCTGGACACCGAGCTCCTACAATGAGCAGTTCTTC.

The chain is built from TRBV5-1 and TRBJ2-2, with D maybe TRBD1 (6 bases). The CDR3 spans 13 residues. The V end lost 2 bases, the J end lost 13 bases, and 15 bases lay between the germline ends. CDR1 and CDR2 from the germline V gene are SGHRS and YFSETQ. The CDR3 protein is CASSLQGAGRLFF. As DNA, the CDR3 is TGCGCCAGCAGCTTACAGGGTGCGGGTCGGCTGTTTTTT.

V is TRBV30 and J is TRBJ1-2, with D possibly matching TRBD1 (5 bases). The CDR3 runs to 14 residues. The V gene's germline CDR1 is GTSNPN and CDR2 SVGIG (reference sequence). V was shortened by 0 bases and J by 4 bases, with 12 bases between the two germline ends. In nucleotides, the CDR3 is TGTGCCTGGAGTGTAAAACAGGTCCCCTATGGCTACACCTTC. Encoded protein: CAWSVKQVPYGYTF.

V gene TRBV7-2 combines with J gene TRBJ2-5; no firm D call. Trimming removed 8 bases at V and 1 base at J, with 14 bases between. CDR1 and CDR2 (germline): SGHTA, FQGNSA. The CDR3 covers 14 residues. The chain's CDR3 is CASSEYGPQETQYF. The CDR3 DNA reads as TGTGCCAGCTCGGAGTACGGGCCCCAAGAGACCCAGTACTTC. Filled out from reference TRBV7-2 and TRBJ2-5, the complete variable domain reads GAGVSQSPSNKVTEKGKDVELRCDPISGHTALYWYRQSLGQGLEFLIYFQGNSAPDKSGLPSDRFSAERTGGSVSTLTIQRTQQEDSAVYLCASSEYGPQETQYFGPGTRLLVL.

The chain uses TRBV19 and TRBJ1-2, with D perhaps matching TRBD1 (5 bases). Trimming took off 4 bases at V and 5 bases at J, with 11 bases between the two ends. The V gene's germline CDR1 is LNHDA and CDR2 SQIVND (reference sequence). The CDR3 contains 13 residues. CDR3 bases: TGTGCCAGTAGTACCCCGGGACGGTATGGCTACACCTTC. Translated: CASSTPGRYGYTF.

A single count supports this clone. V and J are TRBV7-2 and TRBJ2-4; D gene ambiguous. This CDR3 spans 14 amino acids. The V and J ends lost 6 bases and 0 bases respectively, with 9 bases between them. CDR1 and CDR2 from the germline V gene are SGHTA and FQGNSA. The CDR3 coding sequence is TGTGCCAGCAGACCCGACCTAGCCAAAAACATTCAGTACTTC. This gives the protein CASRPDLAKNIQYF.

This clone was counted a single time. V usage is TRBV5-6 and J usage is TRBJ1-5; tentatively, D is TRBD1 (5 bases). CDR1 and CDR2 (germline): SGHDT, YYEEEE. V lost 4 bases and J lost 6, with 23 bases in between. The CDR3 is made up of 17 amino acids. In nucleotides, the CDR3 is TGTGCCAGCAGCCGCGGGGGAAACGGGGAGAATAGTCAGCCCCAGCATTTT. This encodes CASSRGGNGENSQPQHF.

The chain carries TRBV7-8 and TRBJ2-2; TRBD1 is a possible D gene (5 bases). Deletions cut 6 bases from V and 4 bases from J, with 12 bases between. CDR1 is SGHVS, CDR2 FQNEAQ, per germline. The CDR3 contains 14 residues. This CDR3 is CASRLEGVTGELFF. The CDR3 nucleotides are TGTGCCAGCAGGTTGGAAGGGGTCACCGGGGAGCTGTTTTTT.

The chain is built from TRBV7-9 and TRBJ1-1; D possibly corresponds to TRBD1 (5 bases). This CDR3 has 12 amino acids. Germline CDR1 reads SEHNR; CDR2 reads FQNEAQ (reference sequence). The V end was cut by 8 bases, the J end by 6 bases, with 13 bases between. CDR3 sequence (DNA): TGTGCCAGCCGCCGGGGGAGCTCTGAAGCTTTCTTT. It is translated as CASRRGSSEAFF.

CDR3: CAISESGQSSYEQYF. For the CDR3, the DNA is TGTGCCATCAGTGAGTCGGGACAGAGCTCCTACGAGCAGTACTTC. This chain links TRBV10-3 with TRBJ2-7; 7 bases align to TRBD1. Germline trimming cut 0 bases from V and 0 bases from J; bases unmatched to any gene: 2. This CDR3 spans 15 amino acids. Germline V gene sequence: CDR1 ENHRY, CDR2 SYGVKD.

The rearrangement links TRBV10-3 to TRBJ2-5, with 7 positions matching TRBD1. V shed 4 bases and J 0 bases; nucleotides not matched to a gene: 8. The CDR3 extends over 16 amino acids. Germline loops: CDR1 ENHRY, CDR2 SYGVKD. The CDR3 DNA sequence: TGTGCCATCAGTGGAACAGGGACAGCCGACCAAGAGACCCAGTACTTC. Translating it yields CAISGTGTADQETQYF.

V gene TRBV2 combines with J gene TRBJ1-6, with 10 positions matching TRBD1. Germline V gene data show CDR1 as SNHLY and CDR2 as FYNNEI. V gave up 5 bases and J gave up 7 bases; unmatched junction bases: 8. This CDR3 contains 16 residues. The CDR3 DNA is TGTGCCAGCAGTTTGAGCGGGACAGGGGCGAATTCACCCCTCCACTTT. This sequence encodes CASSLSGTGANSPLHF.

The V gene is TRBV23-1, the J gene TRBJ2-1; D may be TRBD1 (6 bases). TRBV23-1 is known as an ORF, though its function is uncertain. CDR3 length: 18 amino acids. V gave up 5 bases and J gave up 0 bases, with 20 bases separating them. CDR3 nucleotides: TGCGCCAGCAGTTCGCCACCTCGGGACACTTTCTCCTACAATGAGCAGTTCTTC. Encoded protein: CASSSPPRDTFSYNEQFF.

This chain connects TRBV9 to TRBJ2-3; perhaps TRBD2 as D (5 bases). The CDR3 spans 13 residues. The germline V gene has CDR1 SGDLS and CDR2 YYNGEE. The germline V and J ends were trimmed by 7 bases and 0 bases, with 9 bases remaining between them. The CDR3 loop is CASGGGSTDTQYF. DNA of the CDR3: TGTGCCAGCGGAGGAGGCAGCACAGATACGCAGTATTTT. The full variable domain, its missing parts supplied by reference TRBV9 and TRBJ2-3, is DSGVTQTPKHLITATGQRVTLRCSPRSGDLSVYWYQQSLDQGLQFLIQYYNGEERAKGNILERFSAQQFPDLHSELNLSSLELGDSALYFCASGGGSTDTQYFGPGTRLTVL.

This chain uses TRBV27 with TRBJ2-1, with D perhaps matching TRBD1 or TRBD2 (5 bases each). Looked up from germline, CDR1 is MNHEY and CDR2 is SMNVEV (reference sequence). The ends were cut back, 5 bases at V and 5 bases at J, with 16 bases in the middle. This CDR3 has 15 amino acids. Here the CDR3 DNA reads TGTGCCAGCAGTCCCTTCTCCGGGGCTAACAATGAGCAGTTCTTC. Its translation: CASSPFSGANNEQFF.

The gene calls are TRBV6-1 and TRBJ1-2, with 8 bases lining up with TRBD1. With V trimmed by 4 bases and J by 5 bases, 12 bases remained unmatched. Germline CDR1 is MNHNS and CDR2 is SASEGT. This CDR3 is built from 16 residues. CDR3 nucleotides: TGTGCCAGCAGTGCTAATGACAGGGGCGCGTTTTATGGCTACACCTTC. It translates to CASSANDRGAFYGYTF.

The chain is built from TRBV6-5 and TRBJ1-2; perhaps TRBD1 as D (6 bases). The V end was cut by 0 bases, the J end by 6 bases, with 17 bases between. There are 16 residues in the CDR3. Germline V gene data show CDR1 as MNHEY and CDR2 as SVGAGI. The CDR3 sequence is CASSYSQGKGRNGYTF. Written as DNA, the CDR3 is TGTGCCAGCAGTTACTCACAGGGCAAGGGTAGAAATGGCTACACCTTC.

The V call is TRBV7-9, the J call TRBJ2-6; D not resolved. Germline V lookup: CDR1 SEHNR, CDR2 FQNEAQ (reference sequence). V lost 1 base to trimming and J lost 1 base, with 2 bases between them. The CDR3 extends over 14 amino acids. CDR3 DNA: TGTGCCAGCAGCTTAGATTCTGGGGCCAACGTCCTGACTTTC. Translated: CASSLDSGANVLTF.

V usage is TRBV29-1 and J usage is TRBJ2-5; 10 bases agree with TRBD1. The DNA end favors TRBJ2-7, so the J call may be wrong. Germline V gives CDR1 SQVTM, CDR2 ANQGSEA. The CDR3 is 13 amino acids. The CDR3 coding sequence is TGCAGCTCAAGACAGGGGGCCCTCTACGAGCAGTACTTC. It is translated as CSSRQGALYEQYF.

The CDR3 spells CASLIGRAEAFF. CDR3 DNA: TGTGCCAGCCTCATCGGGCGCGCTGAAGCTTTCTTT. This rearrangement joins TRBV2 to TRBJ1-1; no clear D. The CDR3 contains 12 residues. Germline V gives CDR1 SNHLY, CDR2 FYNNEI. Trimming removed 8 bases at V and 6 bases at J, with 13 bases between.

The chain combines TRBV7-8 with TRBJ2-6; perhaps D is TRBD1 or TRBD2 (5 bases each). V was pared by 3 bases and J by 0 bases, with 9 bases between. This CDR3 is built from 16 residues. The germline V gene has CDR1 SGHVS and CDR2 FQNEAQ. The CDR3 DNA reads TGTGCCAGCAGCTTGGACGGGGCCTCTGGGGCCAACGTCCTGACTTTC. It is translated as CASSLDGASGANVLTF.

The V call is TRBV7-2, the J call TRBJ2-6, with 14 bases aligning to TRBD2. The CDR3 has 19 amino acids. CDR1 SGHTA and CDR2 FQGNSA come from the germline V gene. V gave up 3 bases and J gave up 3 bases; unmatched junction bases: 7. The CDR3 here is CASSFFGTSGSGGANVLTF. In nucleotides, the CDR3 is TGTGCCAGCAGCTTCTTCGGGACTAGCGGGAGCGGTGGGGCCAACGTCCTGACTTTC.

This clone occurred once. The CDR3 coding sequence is TGCGCCAGCAGCTTGACTCCCGCGCAAACTGGAAACACCATATATTTT. Amino acid sequence: CASSLTPAQTGNTIYF. V gene TRBV5-1 combines with J gene TRBJ1-3; no clear D. This CDR3 spans 16 amino acids. Trimming shortened V by 1 base and J by 2 bases, and 13 bases separated the two germline ends. Germline CDR1 is SGHRS and CDR2 is YFSETQ.

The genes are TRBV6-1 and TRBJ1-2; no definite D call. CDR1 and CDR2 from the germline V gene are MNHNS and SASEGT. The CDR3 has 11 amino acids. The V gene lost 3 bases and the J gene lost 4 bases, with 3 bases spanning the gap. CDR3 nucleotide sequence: TGTGCCAGCAGTGAGATCTATGGCTACACCTTC. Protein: CASSEIYGYTF.

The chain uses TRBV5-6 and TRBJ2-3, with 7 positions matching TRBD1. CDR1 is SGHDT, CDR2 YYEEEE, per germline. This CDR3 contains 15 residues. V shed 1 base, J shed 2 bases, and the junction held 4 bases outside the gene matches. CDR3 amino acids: CASSLTDRATDTQYF. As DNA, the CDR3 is TGTGCCAGCAGCTTGACTGACAGGGCCACAGATACGCAGTATTTT.

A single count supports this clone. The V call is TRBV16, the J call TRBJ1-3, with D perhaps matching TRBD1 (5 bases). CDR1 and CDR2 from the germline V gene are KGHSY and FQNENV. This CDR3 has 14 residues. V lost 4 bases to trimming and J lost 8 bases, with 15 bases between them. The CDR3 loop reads CASSLPTAGDTIYF. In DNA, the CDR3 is TGTGCCAGCAGCCTTCCGACAGCCGGGGACACCATATATTTT.